These T cell receptor beta chains were read from a single sample in a study of blood T cell repertoires in COVID-19. Clones were sequenced by immunoSEQ multiplex PCR, and TCRdb holds only the in-frame ones, with some missing. The sample has 100,000 or so clones, about 75% seen once. Sequencing was carried out using peripheral blood. These TCRs come from a man older than 75 with acute or convalescent COVID-19. CDR3s include the opening cysteine and the closing phenylalanine or tryptophan. Fields, in order: V gene, D gene, J gene, clone size, CDR3 protein, CDR3 DNA. D genes are given only for firm matches. Only some rows state a clone size, as once, few, many or a class for expanded clones.

v_gene: TRBV28; d_gene: NA; j_gene: TRBJ2-3; abundance: NA; CDR3aa: CATSGGADTQYF; CDR3nt: TGTGCCACCTCCGGAGGGGCGGATACGCAGTATTTT
v_gene: TRBV29-1; d_gene: TRBD1; j_gene: TRBJ1-4; abundance: NA; CDR3aa: CSVAGQGNEKLFF; CDR3nt: TGCAGCGTTGCCGGACAGGGGAATGAAAAACTGTTTTTT
v_gene: TRBV12-3/TRBV12-4; d_gene: NA; j_gene: TRBJ1-5; abundance: NA; CDR3aa: CASSPVSNQPQHF; CDR3nt: TGTGCCAGCAGCCCAGTAAGCAATCAGCCCCAGCATTTT
v_gene: TRBV24-1; d_gene: NA; j_gene: TRBJ2-5; abundance: many; CDR3aa: CATSDLAGSRTQETQYF; CDR3nt: TGTGCCACCAGTGATTTAGCGGGCAGCCGGACTCAAGAGACCCAGTACTTC
v_gene: TRBV29-1; d_gene: TRBD1; j_gene: TRBJ1-5; abundance: NA; CDR3aa: CSVEYLTGGYSNQPQHF; CDR3nt: TGCAGCGTTGAATACCTTACAGGGGGTTATAGCAATCAGCCCCAGCATTTT
v_gene: TRBV3-1/TRBV3-2; d_gene: NA; j_gene: TRBJ1-5; abundance: NA; CDR3aa: CASSQSYAGFGQPQHF; CDR3nt: TGTGCCAGCAGCCAATCTTATGCGGGTTTCGGTCAGCCCCAGCATTTT
v_gene: TRBV25-1; d_gene: NA; j_gene: TRBJ2-5; abundance: many; CDR3aa: CASISGETQYF; CDR3nt: TGTGCCAGCATCTCAGGGGAGACCCAGTACTTC
v_gene: TRBV3-1/TRBV3-2; d_gene: NA; j_gene: TRBJ2-4; abundance: NA; CDR3aa: CASSVSFQYF; CDR3nt: TGTGCCAGCAGCGTGAGTTTTCAGTACTTC
v_gene: TRBV5-1; d_gene: TRBD2; j_gene: TRBJ2-2; abundance: once; CDR3aa: CASSLIDQPGGSYNTGELFF; CDR3nt: TGCGCCAGCAGCTTGATAGACCAACCGGGCGGGAGTTATAACACCGGGGAGCTGTTTTTT
v_gene: TRBV7-2; d_gene: NA; j_gene: TRBJ1-3; abundance: NA; CDR3aa: CASSLRQSSGNTIYF; CDR3nt: TGTGCCAGCAGCTTAAGACAGAGCTCTGGAAACACCATATATTTT
v_gene: TRBV28; d_gene: NA; j_gene: TRBJ2-4; abundance: NA; CDR3aa: CASSPLSGNKKNIQYF; CDR3nt: TGTGCCAGCAGTCCCCTTAGCGGAAATAAAAAAAACATTCAGTACTTC
v_gene: TRBV6-2/TRBV6-3; d_gene: TRBD1; j_gene: TRBJ1-1; abundance: NA; CDR3aa: CASSPSPGQGHAFF; CDR3nt: TGTGCCAGCAGCCCCTCCCCGGGACAGGGTCACGCTTTCTTT
v_gene: TRBV15; d_gene: NA; j_gene: TRBJ1-6; abundance: NA; CDR3aa: CATSARTVSPLHF; CDR3nt: TGTGCCACCAGCGCCCGGACAGTTTCACCCCTCCACTTT
v_gene: TRBV7-8; d_gene: NA; j_gene: TRBJ1-2; abundance: NA; CDR3aa: CASSQNPTDSTF; CDR3nt: TGTGCCAGCAGCCAAAACCCGACAGATTCCACCTTC
v_gene: TRBV20-1; d_gene: TRBD1; j_gene: TRBJ1-1; abundance: NA; CDR3aa: CSASPGGNTEAFF; CDR3nt: TGCAGTGCTAGTCCAGGGGGTAACACTGAAGCTTTCTTT
v_gene: TRBV19; d_gene: NA; j_gene: TRBJ1-2; abundance: NA; CDR3aa: CASSIDYADYGYTF; CDR3nt: TGTGCCAGTAGTATCGACTACGCGGACTATGGCTACACCTTC
v_gene: TRBV6-4; d_gene: TRBD2; j_gene: TRBJ2-5; abundance: large; CDR3aa: CASKAGVQETQYF; CDR3nt: TGTGCCAGCAAAGCGGGAGTACAAGAGACCCAGTACTTC
v_gene: TRBV28; d_gene: NA; j_gene: TRBJ2-7; abundance: NA; CDR3aa: CASSEGLSYEQYF; CDR3nt: TGTGCCAGCAGTGAGGGTCTTTCCTACGAGCAGTACTTC
v_gene: TRBV5-4; d_gene: TRBD2; j_gene: TRBJ2-3; abundance: few; CDR3aa: CASSLRTSGTDTQYF; CDR3nt: TGTGCCAGCAGCTTACGTACTAGCGGCACAGATACGCAGTATTTT
v_gene: TRBV6-6; d_gene: TRBD2; j_gene: TRBJ2-7; abundance: NA; CDR3aa: CASSSVSGNYEQYF; CDR3nt: TGTGCCAGCAGTTCCGTAAGCGGGAACTACGAGCAGTACTTC
v_gene: TRBV15; d_gene: TRBD1; j_gene: TRBJ1-2; abundance: few; CDR3aa: CATSRGDRGYTF; CDR3nt: TGTGCCACCAGCAGAGGGGACAGGGGCTACACCTTC
v_gene: TRBV11-2; d_gene: NA; j_gene: TRBJ1-3; abundance: NA; CDR3aa: CASGPLGNTIYF; CDR3nt: TGTGCCAGTGGTCCACTGGGAAACACCATATATTTT
v_gene: TRBV6-6; d_gene: NA; j_gene: TRBJ2-3; abundance: NA; CDR3aa: CASRAGTFTDTQYF; CDR3nt: TGTGCCAGCAGAGCCGGGACTTTCACAGATACGCAGTATTTT
v_gene: TRBV29-1; d_gene: TRBD1; j_gene: TRBJ2-4; abundance: NA; CDR3aa: CSGVEGTGENIQYF; CDR3nt: TGCAGCGGAGTAGAAGGCACAGGGGAAAACATTCAGTACTTC
v_gene: TRBV28; d_gene: TRBD2; j_gene: TRBJ2-1; abundance: NA; CDR3aa: CASSSLTSTTYNEQFF; CDR3nt: TGTGCCAGCAGTTCATTGACTAGCACCACTTACAATGAGCAGTTCTTC
v_gene: TRBV4-1; d_gene: TRBD2; j_gene: TRBJ2-1; abundance: NA; CDR3aa: CASSQEPAGGIVSYNEQFF; CDR3nt: TGCGCCAGCAGCCAAGAACCAGCGGGAGGGATAGTCTCCTACAATGAGCAGTTCTTC
v_gene: TRBV12-5; d_gene: TRBD2; j_gene: TRBJ2-1; abundance: NA; CDR3aa: CASGLGSGSYFNNEQFF; CDR3nt: TGTGCTAGTGGTTTGGGTAGCGGGAGCTACTTTAACAATGAGCAGTTCTTC
v_gene: TRBV6-6; d_gene: NA; j_gene: TRBJ2-7; abundance: NA; CDR3aa: CASFSRGMNEQYF; CDR3nt: TGTGCCAGTTTCTCAAGGGGCATGAACGAGCAGTACTTC
v_gene: TRBV14; d_gene: NA; j_gene: TRBJ2-7; abundance: NA; CDR3aa: CASSPSVYEQYF; CDR3nt: TGTGCCAGCAGCCCCTCAGTTTACGAGCAGTACTTC
v_gene: TRBV28; d_gene: NA; j_gene: TRBJ1-6; abundance: few; CDR3aa: CASSLSLQWGGSPLHF; CDR3nt: TGTGCCAGCAGTTTATCCCTACAGTGGGGGGGTTCACCCCTCCACTTT
v_gene: TRBV27; d_gene: NA; j_gene: TRBJ1-1; abundance: NA; CDR3aa: CASSSGGSNTEAFF; CDR3nt: TGTGCCAGCAGTTCAGGCGGGTCAAACACTGAAGCTTTCTTT
v_gene: TRBV18; d_gene: TRBD1; j_gene: TRBJ2-5; abundance: NA; CDR3aa: CASSPRQGASETQYF; CDR3nt: TGTGCCAGCTCTCCCCGACAGGGGGCGTCAGAGACCCAGTACTTC
v_gene: TRBV4-3; d_gene: TRBD1; j_gene: TRBJ2-7; abundance: NA; CDR3aa: CASSQWTGETYEQYF; CDR3nt: TGCGCCAGCAGCCAATGGACAGGGGAAACCTACGAGCAGTACTTC
v_gene: TRBV5-1; d_gene: NA; j_gene: TRBJ2-7; abundance: NA; CDR3aa: CASSSRQALDEQYF; CDR3nt: TGCGCCAGCAGCTCTCGACAGGCCCTGGACGAGCAGTACTTC
v_gene: TRBV7-6; d_gene: TRBD2; j_gene: TRBJ2-1; abundance: NA; CDR3aa: CASSLDGSGYNEQFF; CDR3nt: TGTGCCAGCAGCTTAGACGGTAGCGGGTACAATGAGCAGTTCTTC
v_gene: TRBV28; d_gene: NA; j_gene: TRBJ1-5; abundance: NA; CDR3aa: CASRPGNQPQHF; CDR3nt: TGTGCCAGCAGGCCAGGAAATCAGCCCCAGCATTTT
v_gene: TRBV6-2/TRBV6-3; d_gene: NA; j_gene: TRBJ2-2; abundance: few; CDR3aa: CASSSGNTGELFF; CDR3nt: TGTGCCAGCAGTTCAGGGAACACCGGGGAGCTGTTTTTT
v_gene: TRBV2; d_gene: NA; j_gene: TRBJ1-5; abundance: many; CDR3aa: CASRVQGGSNQPQHF; CDR3nt: TGTGCCAGCAGGGTACAGGGTGGGAGCAATCAGCCCCAGCATTTT
v_gene: TRBV4-2; d_gene: NA; j_gene: TRBJ2-7; abundance: NA; CDR3aa: CASSQDLPSATYEQYF; CDR3nt: TGTGCCAGCAGCCAAGATCTGCCTAGCGCAACCTACGAGCAGTACTTC
v_gene: TRBV4-1; d_gene: NA; j_gene: TRBJ1-5; abundance: many; CDR3aa: CASSPWLEGNQPQHF; CDR3nt: TGCGCCAGCAGCCCCTGGCTGGAGGGCAATCAGCCCCAGCATTTT
v_gene: TRBV30; d_gene: NA; j_gene: TRBJ1-4; abundance: NA; CDR3aa: CAWRTHNEKLFF; CDR3nt: TGTGCCTGGAGGACTCACAATGAAAAACTGTTTTTT
v_gene: TRBV9; d_gene: NA; j_gene: TRBJ2-2; abundance: few; CDR3aa: CASSVEGWNTGELFF; CDR3nt: TGTGCCAGCAGCGTGGAGGGGTGGAACACCGGGGAGCTGTTTTTT
v_gene: TRBV20-1; d_gene: NA; j_gene: TRBJ2-1; abundance: few; CDR3aa: CSANRGNEQFF; CDR3nt: TGCAGTGCTAACCGGGGTAATGAGCAGTTCTTC
v_gene: TRBV4-1; d_gene: TRBD1; j_gene: TRBJ2-1; abundance: once; CDR3aa: CASSQGTGRQFF; CDR3nt: TGCGCCAGCAGCCAGGGGACAGGGCGGCAGTTCTTC
v_gene: TRBV5-1; d_gene: TRBD1; j_gene: TRBJ1-2; abundance: NA; CDR3aa: CASSLAGQGANGYTF; CDR3nt: TGCGCCAGCAGCTTGGCGGGACAGGGGGCGAATGGCTACACCTTC
v_gene: TRBV6-5; d_gene: NA; j_gene: TRBJ1-1; abundance: NA; CDR3aa: CASRTWDTEAFF; CDR3nt: TGTGCCAGCAGGACTTGGGACACTGAAGCTTTCTTT
v_gene: TRBV2; d_gene: TRBD2; j_gene: TRBJ2-7; abundance: NA; CDR3aa: CASRRLAGVKKDYEQYF; CDR3nt: TGTGCCAGCAGGAGACTAGCGGGAGTCAAAAAGGACTACGAGCAGTACTTC
v_gene: TRBV13; d_gene: TRBD2; j_gene: TRBJ2-7; abundance: NA; CDR3aa: CASSRSGRVGEQYF; CDR3nt: TGTGCCAGCAGCCGGAGCGGGAGGGTCGGCGAGCAGTACTTC
v_gene: TRBV15; d_gene: TRBD2; j_gene: TRBJ2-2; abundance: NA; CDR3aa: CATSRVGGVLTGELFF; CDR3nt: TGTGCCACCAGCAGGGTGGGAGGGGTATTAACCGGGGAGCTGTTTTTT
v_gene: TRBV10-3; d_gene: NA; j_gene: TRBJ1-5; abundance: NA; CDR3aa: CAISERRQEGYQPQHF; CDR3nt: TGTGCCATCAGTGAGCGACGACAGGAAGGGTATCAGCCCCAGCATTTT
v_gene: TRBV4-1; d_gene: NA; j_gene: TRBJ2-6; abundance: NA; CDR3aa: CASSQGIADTSGANVLTF; CDR3nt: TGCGCCAGCAGCCAAGGGATCGCTGACACTTCGGGGGCCAACGTCCTGACTTTC
v_gene: TRBV11-2; d_gene: NA; j_gene: TRBJ2-7; abundance: NA; CDR3aa: CASSFREGYEQYF; CDR3nt: TGTGCCAGCAGCTTCCGGGAAGGCTACGAGCAGTACTTC
v_gene: TRBV14; d_gene: NA; j_gene: TRBJ1-1; abundance: NA; CDR3aa: CASSQYRYTEAFF; CDR3nt: TGTGCCAGCAGCCAATACAGGTACACTGAAGCTTTCTTT
v_gene: TRBV9; d_gene: NA; j_gene: TRBJ2-1; abundance: NA; CDR3aa: CASSSHWGDTYNEQFF; CDR3nt: TGTGCCAGCAGCTCACATTGGGGGGATACCTACAATGAGCAGTTCTTC